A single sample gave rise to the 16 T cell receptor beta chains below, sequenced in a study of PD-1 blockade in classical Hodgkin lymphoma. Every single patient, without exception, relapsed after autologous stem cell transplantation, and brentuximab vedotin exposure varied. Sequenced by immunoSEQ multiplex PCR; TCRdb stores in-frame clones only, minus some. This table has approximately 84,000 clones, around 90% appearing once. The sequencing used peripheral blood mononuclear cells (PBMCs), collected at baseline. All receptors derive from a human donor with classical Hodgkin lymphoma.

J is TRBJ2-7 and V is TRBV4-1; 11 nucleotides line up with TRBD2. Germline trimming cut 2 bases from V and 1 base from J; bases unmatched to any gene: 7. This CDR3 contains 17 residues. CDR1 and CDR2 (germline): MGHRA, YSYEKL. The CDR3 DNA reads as TGCGCCAGCAGCCAATTACCGGGACTAGCGGCTTCCTACGAGCAGTACTTC. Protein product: CASSQLPGLAASYEQYF.

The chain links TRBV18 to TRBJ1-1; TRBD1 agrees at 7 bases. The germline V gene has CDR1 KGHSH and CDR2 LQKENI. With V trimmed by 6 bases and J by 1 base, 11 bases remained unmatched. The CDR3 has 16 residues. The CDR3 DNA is TGTGCCAGCTCGCGGGACAGATTGCTGGGGAACACTGAAGCTTTCTTT. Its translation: CASSRDRLLGNTEAFF. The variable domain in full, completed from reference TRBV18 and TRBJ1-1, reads NAGVMQNPRHLVRRRGQEARLRCSPMKGHSHVYWYRQLPEEGLKFMVYLQKENIIDESGMPKERFSAEFPKEGPSILRIQQVVRGDSAAYFCASSRDRLLGNTEAFFGQGTRLTVV.

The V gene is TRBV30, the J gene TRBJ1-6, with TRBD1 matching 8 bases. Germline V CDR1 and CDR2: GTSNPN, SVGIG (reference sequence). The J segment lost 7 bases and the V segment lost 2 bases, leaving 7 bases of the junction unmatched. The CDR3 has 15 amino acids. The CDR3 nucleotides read TGTGCCTGGAGTACCGGACAGGGTCGGAATTCACCCCTCCACTTT. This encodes CAWSTGQGRNSPLHF.

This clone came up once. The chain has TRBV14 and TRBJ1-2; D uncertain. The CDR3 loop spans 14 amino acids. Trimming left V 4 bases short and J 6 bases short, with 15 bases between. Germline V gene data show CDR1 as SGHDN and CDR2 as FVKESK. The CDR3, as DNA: TGTGCCAGCAGCCCAGAGTCGAGTGTGGATGGCTACACCTTC. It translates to CASSPESSVDGYTF.

The CDR3 region has the DNA TGTGCCAGCAGTTTCTCCCACCCCAAGACAAGCACTGAAGCTTTCTTT. It yields the protein CASSFSHPKTSTEAFF. The V call is TRBV6-5, the J call TRBJ1-1; no firm D call. CDR1 is MNHEY and CDR2 is SVGAGI in the germline V gene. This CDR3 comprises 16 residues. Trimming left V 4 bases short and J 4 bases short, with 19 bases between.

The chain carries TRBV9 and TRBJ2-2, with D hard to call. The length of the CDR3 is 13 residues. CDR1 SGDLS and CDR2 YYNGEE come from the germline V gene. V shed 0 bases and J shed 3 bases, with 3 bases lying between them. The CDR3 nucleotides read TGTGCCAGCAGCGTAGGACACACCGGGGAGCTGTTTTTT. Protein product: CASSVGHTGELFF.

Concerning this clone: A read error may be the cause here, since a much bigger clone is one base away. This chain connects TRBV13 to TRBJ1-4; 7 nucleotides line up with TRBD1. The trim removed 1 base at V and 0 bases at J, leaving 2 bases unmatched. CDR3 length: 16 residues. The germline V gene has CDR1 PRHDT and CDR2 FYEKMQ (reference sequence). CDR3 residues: CASSLAQGATNEKLFF. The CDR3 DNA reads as TGTGCCAGCAGCTTAGCCCAGGGGGCAACTAATGAAAAACTGTTTTTT.

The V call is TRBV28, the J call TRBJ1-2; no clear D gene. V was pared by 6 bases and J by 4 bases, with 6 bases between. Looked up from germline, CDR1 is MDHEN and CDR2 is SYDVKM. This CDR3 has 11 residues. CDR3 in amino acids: CASRDVYGYTF. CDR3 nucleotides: TGTGCCAGCAGGGACGTCTATGGCTACACCTTC.

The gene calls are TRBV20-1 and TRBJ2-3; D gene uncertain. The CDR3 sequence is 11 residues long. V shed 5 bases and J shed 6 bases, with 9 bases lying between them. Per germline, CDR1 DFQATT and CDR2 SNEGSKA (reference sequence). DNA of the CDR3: TGCAGTGCTGAGTCCCGGGATACGCAGTATTTT. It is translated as CSAESRDTQYF.

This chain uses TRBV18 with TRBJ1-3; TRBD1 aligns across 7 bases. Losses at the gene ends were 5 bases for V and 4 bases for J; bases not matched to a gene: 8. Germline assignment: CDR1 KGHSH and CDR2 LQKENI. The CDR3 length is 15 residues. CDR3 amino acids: CASSSVPGQGNTIYF. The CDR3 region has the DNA TGTGCCAGCTCATCCGTCCCGGGACAGGGAAACACCATATATTTT.

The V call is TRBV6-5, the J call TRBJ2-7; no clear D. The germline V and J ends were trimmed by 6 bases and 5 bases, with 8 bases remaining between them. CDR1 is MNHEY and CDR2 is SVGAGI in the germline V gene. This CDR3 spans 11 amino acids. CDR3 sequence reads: CASREIDEQYF. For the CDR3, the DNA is TGTGCCAGCAGGGAAATAGACGAGCAGTACTTC.

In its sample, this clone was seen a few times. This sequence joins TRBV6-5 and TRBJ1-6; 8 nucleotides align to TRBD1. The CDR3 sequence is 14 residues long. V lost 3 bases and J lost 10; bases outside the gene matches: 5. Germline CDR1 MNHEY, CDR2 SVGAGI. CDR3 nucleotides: TGTGCCAGCAGTTATCTTCAGGGGGCATCACCCCTCCACTTT. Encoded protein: CASSYLQGASPLHF.

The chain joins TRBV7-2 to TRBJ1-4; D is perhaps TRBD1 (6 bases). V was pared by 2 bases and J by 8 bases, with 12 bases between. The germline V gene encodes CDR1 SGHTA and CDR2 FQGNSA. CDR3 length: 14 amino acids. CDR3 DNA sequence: TGTGCCAGCAGCTTATCCGGGACAAGGGAAAAACTGTTTTTT. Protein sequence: CASSLSGTREKLFF. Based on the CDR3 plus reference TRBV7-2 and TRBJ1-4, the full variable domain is GAGVSQSPSNKVTEKGKDVELRCDPISGHTALYWYRQSLGQGLEFLIYFQGNSAPDKSGLPSDRFSAERTGGSVSTLTIQRTQQEDSAVYLCASSLSGTREKLFFGSGTQLSVL.

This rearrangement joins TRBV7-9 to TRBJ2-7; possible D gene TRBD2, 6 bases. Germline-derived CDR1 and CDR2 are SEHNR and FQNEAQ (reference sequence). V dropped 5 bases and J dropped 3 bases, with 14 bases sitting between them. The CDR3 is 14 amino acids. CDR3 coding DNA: TGTGCCAGCAGCATAAGTCCTAGCGACTACGAGCAGTACTTC. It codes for CASSISPSDYEQYF.

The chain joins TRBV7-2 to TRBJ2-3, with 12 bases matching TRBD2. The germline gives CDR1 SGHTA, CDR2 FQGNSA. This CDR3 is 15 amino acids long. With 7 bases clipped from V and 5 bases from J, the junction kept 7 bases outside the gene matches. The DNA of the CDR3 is TGTGCCAGCACAGCTAGCGGGAGGGGGGTAGATACGCAGTATTTT. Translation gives CASTASGRGVDTQYF. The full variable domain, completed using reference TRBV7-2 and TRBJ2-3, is GAGVSQSPSNKVTEKGKDVELRCDPISGHTALYWYRQSLGQGLEFLIYFQGNSAPDKSGLPSDRFSAERTGGSVSTLTIQRTQQEDSAVYLCASTASGRGVDTQYFGPGTRLTVL.

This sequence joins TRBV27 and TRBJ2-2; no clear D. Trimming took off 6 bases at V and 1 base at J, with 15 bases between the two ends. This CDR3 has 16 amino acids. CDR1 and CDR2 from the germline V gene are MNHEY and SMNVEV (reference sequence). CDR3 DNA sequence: TGTGCCAGCAGCCCCTCTGAGAACATGAACACCGGGGAGCTGTTTTTT. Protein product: CASSPSENMNTGELFF.